The next 27 T cell receptor beta chains were all read from a single sample in a study of shared clonotypes between healthy human individuals. TCRdb's table, derived via immunoSEQ multiplex PCR, lists solely in-frame clones and lacks some. The sample has about 730,000 clones; 72% are singletons. The sequenced material came from memory CD4+ T cells sorted from blood. Noted subset: CD45RA-negative fraction. The receptors shown here come from a woman in her twenties or thirties in good health.

About this clone itself: Other DNA sequences in the sample encode the same CDR3. The V and J genes are TRBV6-5 and TRBJ2-7; 7 positions match TRBD1. This CDR3 comprises 14 residues. Germline V lookup: CDR1 MNHEY, CDR2 SVGAGI. The trim removed 2 bases at V and 2 bases at J, leaving 3 bases unmatched. This CDR3 reads CASSYGQGAYEQYF. CDR3 coding DNA: TGTGCCAGCAGTTACGGCCAGGGGGCCTACGAGCAGTACTTC.

This chain joins TRBV28 and TRBJ2-3, with 10 bases aligning to TRBD2. This CDR3 is built from 14 residues. V shed 6 bases, J shed 3 bases, and the junction held 3 bases outside the gene matches. Germline CDR1 reads MDHEN; CDR2 reads SYDVKM. The CDR3 here is CASRNSGGTDTQYF. CDR3 in DNA: TGTGCCAGCAGGAATAGCGGGGGGACAGATACGCAGTATTTT.

J is TRBJ2-3 and V is TRBV19, with D possibly matching TRBD2 (5 bases). Germline CDR1 is LNHDA and CDR2 is SQIVND (reference sequence). V was pared by 8 bases and J by 4 bases, with 10 bases between. The CDR3 loop spans 12 amino acids. CDR3 protein: CASAARADTQYF. The CDR3 bases are TGTGCCAGTGCGGCGCGGGCAGATACGCAGTATTTT.

This clone was detected once. The V call is TRBV2, the J call TRBJ1-1, with D possibly matching TRBD1 (5 bases). The CDR3 has 15 residues. V was pared by 6 bases and J by 2 bases, with 16 bases between. Germline CDR1 reads SNHLY; CDR2 reads FYNNEI. This CDR3 is CASRPTPGLNTEAFF. The CDR3 DNA follows: TGTGCCAGCAGACCCACCCCGGGACTCAACACTGAAGCTTTCTTT.

This clone was seen ten or more times. This chain links TRBV4-1 with TRBJ1-5, with TRBD1 matching 7 bases. CDR3 length: 15 amino acids. V was clipped by 4 bases and J by 3 bases; unmatched bases: 6. Germline CDR1 and CDR2: MGHRA and YSYEKL. As DNA, the CDR3 is TGCGCCAGCAGCCTACAGACAGGGCTCAATCAGCCCCAGCATTTT. It yields the protein CASSLQTGLNQPQHF.

The rearrangement joins TRBV5-4 to TRBJ2-2; D call uncertain. Trimming removed 4 bases at V and 5 bases at J, with 15 bases between. This CDR3 spans 15 amino acids. Germline lookup yields CDR1 SGHNT and CDR2 YYREEE (reference sequence). The CDR3 coding sequence is TGTGCCAGCAGCCAAGCCTTAGGCGCGACCGGGGAGCTGTTTTTT. This gives the protein CASSQALGATGELFF.

This clone was seen many times. The chain uses TRBV28 and TRBJ1-4; TRBD1 might be the D (6 bases). The CDR3 runs 15 residues. Germline V lookup: CDR1 MDHEN, CDR2 SYDVKM. The V end was cut by 8 bases, the J end by 4 bases, with 17 bases between. CDR3 nucleotides: TGTGCCAGCTGTTCGGGGGGCAGTAATAATGAAAAACTGTTTTTT. Its protein product is CASCSGGSNNEKLFF.

This clone was detected only a few times. The rearrangement links TRBV19 to TRBJ1-5; TRBD1 agrees at 11 bases. This CDR3 has 16 residues. Germline V CDR1 and CDR2: LNHDA, SQIVND (reference sequence). With V trimmed by 9 bases and J by 4 bases, 11 bases remained unmatched. CDR3 sequence: CASQRGQGASNQPQHF. In DNA, the CDR3 is TGTGCCAGCCAACGCGGACAGGGGGCTAGTAATCAGCCCCAGCATTTT.

On this clone itself: Additional DNA sequences in this sample encode the identical CDR3. For the CDR3, the DNA is TGTGCCAGCAGTGTGGACTCGAGCTCTGGAAACACCATATATTTT. Translation gives CASSVDSSSGNTIYF. V and J are TRBV9 and TRBJ1-3; the D is unclear. Trimming pared 5 bases from V and 0 bases from J, leaving 12 bases between. CDR3 length: 15 amino acids. Germline values: CDR1 SGDLS, CDR2 YYNGEE.

This rearrangement joins TRBV25-1 to TRBJ1-1; perhaps TRBD1 as D (5 bases). CDR3 length: 15 amino acids. The germline gives CDR1 MGHDK, CDR2 SYGVNS. Trimming took off 6 bases at V and 2 bases at J, with 16 bases between the two ends. Here the CDR3 reads CASSRTREPNTEAFF. DNA of the CDR3: TGTGCCAGCAGCCGAACCAGGGAACCCAACACTGAAGCTTTCTTT.

This clone has just a few counts. The same CDR3 can be traced to other DNA sequences in this sample. The chain has TRBV5-1 and TRBJ1-1, with no clear D. CDR3 length: 14 amino acids. Trimming shortened V by 0 bases and J by 4 bases, and 10 bases separated the two germline ends. CDR1 SGHRS and CDR2 YFSETQ come from the germline V gene. The CDR3 is CASSLALGSTEAFF. The DNA for the CDR3 is TGCGCCAGCAGCTTGGCATTAGGGTCCACTGAAGCTTTCTTT.

The chain links TRBV30 to TRBJ2-5, with 7 positions matching TRBD2. There are 14 residues in the CDR3. V was pared by 3 bases and J by 3 bases, with 7 bases of the junction left unmatched. The germline V gene encodes CDR1 GTSNPN and CDR2 SVGIG (reference sequence). This chain's CDR3 is CAWSTGGREETQYF. The CDR3 coding sequence is TGTGCCTGGAGCACTGGCGGGAGAGAAGAGACCCAGTACTTC.

J is TRBJ2-7 and V is TRBV7-6; D might be TRBD1 or TRBD2, each matching 5 bases. The length of the CDR3 is 15 residues. V was trimmed by 5 bases and J by 3 bases, leaving 17 bases between them. CDR1 is SGHVS, CDR2 FNYEAQ, per germline. The CDR3 sequence is CASSPTRDGYYEQYF. CDR3 bases: TGTGCCAGCAGCCCCACACGGGACGGATACTACGAGCAGTACTTC.

The chain couples TRBV19 to TRBJ1-4, with D uncertain. Germline V gene sequence: CDR1 LNHDA, CDR2 SQIVND (reference sequence). This CDR3 is 13 amino acids long. Trimming left V 5 bases short and J 3 bases short, with 7 bases between. For the CDR3, the DNA is TGTGCCAGTAGTCGACGGGCTAATGAAAAACTGTTTTTT. Translating it yields CASSRRANEKLFF.

The V call is TRBV21-1, the J call TRBJ2-3; the D segment call TRBD1 is taken from the table without a DNA check. TRBV21-1 is assigned pseudogene status. This CDR3 is built from 16 residues. The CDR3 loop is CASVGPRDRNTDTQYF. The CDR3 DNA reads as TGTGCCAGCGTCGGCCCCCGGGACAGGAACACAGATACGCAGTATTTT.

The J gene is TRBJ2-7, the V gene TRBV7-2; D is ambiguous. Germline V gene lookup returns CDR1 SGHTA and CDR2 FQGNSA. The CDR3 covers 14 residues. V was clipped by 1 base and J by 4 bases, with 11 bases between them. The CDR3 nucleotides read TGTGCCAGCAGCTTAGGGTCAGCCAATTACGAGCAGTACTTC. Protein sequence: CASSLGSANYEQYF.

This clone has a handful of counts. This sequence joins TRBV9 and TRBJ2-3; 8 bases line up with TRBD2. The CDR3 is 15 amino acids. With 4 bases clipped from V and 3 bases from J, the junction kept 7 bases outside the gene matches. Germline CDR1 is SGDLS and CDR2 is YYNGEE. CDR3 in DNA: TGTGCCAGCAGCCCCCGGGGACTAGAGACAGATACGCAGTATTTT. Its translation is CASSPRGLETDTQYF.

This chain joins TRBV27 and TRBJ1-1, with a possible D match to TRBD1 (5 bases). CDR3 length equals 17 residues. Germline assignment: CDR1 MNHEY and CDR2 SMNVEV (reference sequence). V lost 0 bases, J lost 1 base, and 15 bases lay in between. CDR3 loop: CASSLSPFTRGNTEAFF. The CDR3 nucleotides read TGTGCCAGCAGTTTATCCCCCTTCACGAGGGGGAACACTGAAGCTTTCTTT.

The chain has TRBV5-3 and TRBJ1-4; the D gene is possibly TRBD1 (6 bases). TRBV5-3 is an ORF for which the function is uncertain. The CDR3 contains 17 residues. Trimming pared 1 base from V and 5 bases from J, leaving 18 bases between. The CDR3 here is CARSLSRDIWQNEKLFF. For the CDR3, the DNA is TGTGCCAGAAGCTTGAGCCGGGACATTTGGCAGAATGAAAAACTGTTTTTT.

V usage is TRBV18 and J usage is TRBJ2-7, with 9 bases aligning to TRBD1. J lost 6 bases, V lost 5 bases, and 5 bases had no gene match. The CDR3 consists of 13 residues. The germline V gene has CDR1 KGHSH and CDR2 LQKENI. The CDR3 nucleotides read TGTGCCAGCTCAGCTACAGGGGGCCGCGAGCAGTACTTC. This encodes CASSATGGREQYF.

The chain employs TRBV21-1 and TRBJ2-3; TRBD2 reflects the table's D call only, with no check against the DNA. TRBV21-1 is shown as a pseudogene. The CDR3 spans 21 residues. The CDR3: CASSKAVKGLQKRDGADTQYF. The CDR3 region has the DNA TGTGCCAGCAGCAAAGCGGTGAAGGGCCTCCAAAAGCGGGACGGGGCAGATACGCAGTATTTT.

V is TRBV4-1 and J is TRBJ2-5, with TRBD2 as a possible D gene (6 bases). Trimming removed 0 bases at V and 5 bases at J, with 16 bases between. Per germline, CDR1 MGHRA and CDR2 YSYEKL. The CDR3 covers 16 residues. The chain's CDR3 is CASSQEVGTGGETQYF. The CDR3 region has the DNA TGCGCCAGCAGCCAAGAGGTCGGGACTGGCGGTGAGACCCAGTACTTC.

This rearrangement joins TRBV6-1 to TRBJ1-4; maybe TRBD1 (6 bases). The V gene's germline CDR1 is MNHNS and CDR2 SASEGT. This CDR3 region has 15 residues. V lost 6 bases and J lost 8, with 19 bases in between. The CDR3 DNA reads TGTGCCAGCAGAGGAGTGGGATTAGGGGGGGAAAAACTGTTTTTT. This codes for CASRGVGLGGEKLFF.

The chain has TRBV28 and TRBJ2-1, with TRBD2 identical over 13 bases. Looked up from germline, CDR1 is MDHEN and CDR2 is SYDVKM. This CDR3 is built from 22 residues. V shed 3 bases, J shed 5 bases, and the junction held 22 bases outside the gene matches. In nucleotides, the CDR3 is TGTGCCAGCAGTTTGGGAGTGGGGATATGGGGACTAGCGGGAACCTTTGACAATGAGCAGTTCTTC. Protein: CASSLGVGIWGLAGTFDNEQFF.

The rearrangement links TRBV30 to TRBJ2-7; 7 positions match TRBD1. Germline V gene lookup returns CDR1 GTSNPN and CDR2 SVGIG (reference sequence). This CDR3 comprises 15 residues. V trimming: 0 bases; J trimming: 0 bases; junction bases outside the gene matches: 5. CDR3 region: CAWSVGDRASYEQYF. The CDR3 DNA follows: TGTGCCTGGAGTGTAGGGGACAGAGCCTCCTACGAGCAGTACTTC.

The chain has TRBV2 and TRBJ1-1, with D perhaps TRBD1 (6 bases). This CDR3 spans 14 amino acids. V was cut by 6 bases and J by 5 bases, with 16 bases left in between. Germline CDR1 SNHLY, CDR2 FYNNEI. The DNA for the CDR3 is TGTGCCAGCAGCCTTTTGGACAGAGGAACTGAAGCTTTCTTT. Its protein is CASSLLDRGTEAFF.

The chain combines TRBV28 with TRBJ1-4; no reliable D call. V shed 3 bases and J shed 8 bases, with 13 bases lying between them. The CDR3 is 14 amino acids. Germline V gene lookup returns CDR1 MDHEN and CDR2 SYDVKM. The CDR3, as DNA: TGTGCCAGCAGTTTTCTACCCCAGGACGAAAAACTGTTTTTT. Translating gives CASSFLPQDEKLFF.